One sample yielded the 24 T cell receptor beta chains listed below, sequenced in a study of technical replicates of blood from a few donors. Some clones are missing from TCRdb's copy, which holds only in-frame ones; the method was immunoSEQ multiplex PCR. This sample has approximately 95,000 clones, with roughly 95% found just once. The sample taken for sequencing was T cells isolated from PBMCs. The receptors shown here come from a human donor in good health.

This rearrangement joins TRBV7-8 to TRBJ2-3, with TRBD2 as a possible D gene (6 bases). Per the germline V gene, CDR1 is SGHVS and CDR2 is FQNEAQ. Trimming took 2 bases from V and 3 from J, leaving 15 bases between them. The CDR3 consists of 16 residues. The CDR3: CASSLSTAGSTDTQYF. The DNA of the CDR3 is TGTGCCAGCAGCTTAAGTACGGCGGGAAGTACAGATACGCAGTATTTT. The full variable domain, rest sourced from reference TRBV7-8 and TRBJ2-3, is GAGVSQSPRYKVAKRGQDVALRCDPISGHVSLFWYQQALGQGPEFLTYFQNEAQLDKSGLPSDRFFAERPEGSVSTLKIQRTQQEDSAVYLCASSLSTAGSTDTQYFGPGTRLTVL.

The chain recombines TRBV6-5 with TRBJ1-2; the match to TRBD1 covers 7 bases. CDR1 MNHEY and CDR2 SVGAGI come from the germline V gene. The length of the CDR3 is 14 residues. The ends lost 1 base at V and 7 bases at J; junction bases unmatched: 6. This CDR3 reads CASSYYPDRAGYTF. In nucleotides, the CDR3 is TGTGCCAGCAGTTACTACCCCGACAGGGCTGGCTACACCTTC.

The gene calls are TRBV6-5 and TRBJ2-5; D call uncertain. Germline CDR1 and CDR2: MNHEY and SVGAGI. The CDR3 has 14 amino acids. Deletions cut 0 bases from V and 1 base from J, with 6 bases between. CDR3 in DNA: TGTGCCAGCAGTTACTCGGGCTCCCAAGAGACCCAGTACTTC. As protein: CASSYSGSQETQYF.

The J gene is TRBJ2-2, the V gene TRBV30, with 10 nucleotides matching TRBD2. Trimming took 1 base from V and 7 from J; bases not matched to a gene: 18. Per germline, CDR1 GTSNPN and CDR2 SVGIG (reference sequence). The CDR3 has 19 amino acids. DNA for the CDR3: TGTGCCTGGAGTGGACTGCTAGCGGGAGCCCCATTTAGGATCGGGGAGCTGTTTTTT. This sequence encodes CAWSGLLAGAPFRIGELFF.

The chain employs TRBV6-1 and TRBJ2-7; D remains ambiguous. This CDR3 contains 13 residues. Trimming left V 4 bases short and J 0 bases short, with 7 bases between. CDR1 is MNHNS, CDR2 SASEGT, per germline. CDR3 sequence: CASSGPVSYEQYF. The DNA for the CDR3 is TGTGCCAGCAGTGGCCCAGTCTCCTACGAGCAGTACTTC.

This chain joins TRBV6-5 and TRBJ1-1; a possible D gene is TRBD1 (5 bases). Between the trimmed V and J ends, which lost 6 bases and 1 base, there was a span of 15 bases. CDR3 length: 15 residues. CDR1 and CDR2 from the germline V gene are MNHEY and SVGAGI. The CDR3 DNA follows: TGTGCCAGCAGCCGTAAGCAGGGTGGGAACACTGAAGCTTTCTTT. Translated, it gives CASSRKQGGNTEAFF.

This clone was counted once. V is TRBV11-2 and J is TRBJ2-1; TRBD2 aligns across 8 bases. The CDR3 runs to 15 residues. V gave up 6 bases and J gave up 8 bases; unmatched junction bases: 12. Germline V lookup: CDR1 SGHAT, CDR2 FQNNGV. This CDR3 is CASRRSGAGGDEQFF. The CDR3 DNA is TGTGCCAGCAGGAGAAGCGGGGCGGGGGGAGATGAGCAGTTCTTC.

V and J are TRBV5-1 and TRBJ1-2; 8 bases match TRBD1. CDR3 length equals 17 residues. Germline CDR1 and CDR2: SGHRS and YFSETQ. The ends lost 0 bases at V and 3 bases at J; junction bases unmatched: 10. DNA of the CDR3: TGCGCCAGCAGCTTGGGAGGGGCAGGGGGCCAGGACTATGGCTACACCTTC. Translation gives CASSLGGAGGQDYGYTF.

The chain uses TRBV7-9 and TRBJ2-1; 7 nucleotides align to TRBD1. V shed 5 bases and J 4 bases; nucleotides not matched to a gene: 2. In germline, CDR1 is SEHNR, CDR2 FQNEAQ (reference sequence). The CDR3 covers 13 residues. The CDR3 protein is CASSGDRYNEQFF. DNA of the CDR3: TGTGCCAGCAGCGGGGACAGATACAATGAGCAGTTCTTC.

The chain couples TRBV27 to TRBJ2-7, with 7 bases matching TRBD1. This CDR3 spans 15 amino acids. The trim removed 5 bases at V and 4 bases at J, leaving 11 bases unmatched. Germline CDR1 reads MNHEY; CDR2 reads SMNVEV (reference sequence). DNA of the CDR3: TGTGCCAGCAGTACACAGGGGTCCCTCCCTTACGAGCAGTACTTC. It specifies CASSTQGSLPYEQYF.

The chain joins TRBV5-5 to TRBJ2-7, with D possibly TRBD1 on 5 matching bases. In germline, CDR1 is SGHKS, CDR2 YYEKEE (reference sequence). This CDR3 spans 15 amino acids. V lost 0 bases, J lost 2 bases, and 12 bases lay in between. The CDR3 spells CASSLDPQGTYEQYF. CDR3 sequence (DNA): TGTGCCAGCAGCTTGGATCCGCAGGGTACCTACGAGCAGTACTTC.

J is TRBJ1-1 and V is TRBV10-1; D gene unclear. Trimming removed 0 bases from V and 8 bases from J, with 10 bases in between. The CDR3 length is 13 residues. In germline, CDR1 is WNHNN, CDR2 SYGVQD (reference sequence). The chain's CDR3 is CASSESSGGEAFF. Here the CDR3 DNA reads TGCGCCAGCAGTGAGTCGTCGGGTGGGGAAGCTTTCTTT.

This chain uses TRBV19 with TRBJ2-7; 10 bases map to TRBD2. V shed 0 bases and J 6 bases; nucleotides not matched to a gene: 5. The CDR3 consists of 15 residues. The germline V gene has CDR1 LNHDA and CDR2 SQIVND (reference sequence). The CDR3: CASSIDWSSGGEQYF. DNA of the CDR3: TGTGCCAGTAGTATAGATTGGTCTAGCGGGGGCGAGCAGTACTTC.

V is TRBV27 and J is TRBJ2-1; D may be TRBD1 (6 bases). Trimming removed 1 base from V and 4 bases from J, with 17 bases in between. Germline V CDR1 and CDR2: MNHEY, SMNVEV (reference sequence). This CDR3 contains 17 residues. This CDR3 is CASSLLGAHGAYNEQFF. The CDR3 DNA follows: TGTGCCAGCAGTTTATTGGGGGCCCACGGGGCATACAATGAGCAGTTCTTC.

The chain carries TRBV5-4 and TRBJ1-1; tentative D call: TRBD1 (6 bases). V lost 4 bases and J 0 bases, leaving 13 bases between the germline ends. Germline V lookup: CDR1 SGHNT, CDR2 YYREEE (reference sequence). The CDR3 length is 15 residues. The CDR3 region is CASSPRTAMNTEAFF. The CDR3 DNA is TGTGCCAGCAGCCCGAGGACAGCTATGAACACTGAAGCTTTCTTT.

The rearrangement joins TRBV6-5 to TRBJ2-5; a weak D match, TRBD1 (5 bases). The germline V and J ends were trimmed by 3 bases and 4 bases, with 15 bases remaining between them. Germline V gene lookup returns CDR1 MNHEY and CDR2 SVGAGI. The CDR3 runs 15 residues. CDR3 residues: CASSYHHQGRETQYF. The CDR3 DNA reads TGTGCCAGCAGTTATCATCATCAGGGAAGAGAGACCCAGTACTTC.

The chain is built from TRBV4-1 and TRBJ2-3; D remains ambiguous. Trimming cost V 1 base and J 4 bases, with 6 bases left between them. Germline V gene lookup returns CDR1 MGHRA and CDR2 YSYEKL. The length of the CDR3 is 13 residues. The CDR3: CASSQVMSDTQYF. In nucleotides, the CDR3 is TGCGCCAGCAGCCAAGTAATGTCAGATACGCAGTATTTT.

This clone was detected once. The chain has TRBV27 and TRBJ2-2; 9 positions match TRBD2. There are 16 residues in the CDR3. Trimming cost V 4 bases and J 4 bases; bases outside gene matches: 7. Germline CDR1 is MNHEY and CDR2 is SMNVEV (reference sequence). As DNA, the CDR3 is TGTGCCAGCAGTTCAATAGCGGGAGTTCGCACCGGGGAGCTGTTTTTT. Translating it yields CASSSIAGVRTGELFF.

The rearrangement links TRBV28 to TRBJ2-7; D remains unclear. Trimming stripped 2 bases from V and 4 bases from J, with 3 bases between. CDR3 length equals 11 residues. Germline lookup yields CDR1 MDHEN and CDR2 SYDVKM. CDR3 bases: TGTGCCAGCAGTTTAGAGTACGAGCAGTACTTC. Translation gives CASSLEYEQYF.

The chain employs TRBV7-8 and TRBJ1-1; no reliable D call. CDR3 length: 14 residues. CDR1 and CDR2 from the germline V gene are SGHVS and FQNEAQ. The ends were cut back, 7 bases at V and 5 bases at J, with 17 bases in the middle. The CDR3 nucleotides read TGTGCCAGCACCACCTCGGGGATTTGGACTGAAGCTTTCTTT. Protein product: CASTTSGIWTEAFF.

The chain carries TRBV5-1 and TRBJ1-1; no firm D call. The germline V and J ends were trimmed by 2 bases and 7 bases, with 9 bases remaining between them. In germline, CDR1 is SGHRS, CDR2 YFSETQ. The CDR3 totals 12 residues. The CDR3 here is CASSLYGSEAFF. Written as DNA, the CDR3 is TGCGCCAGCAGCTTATACGGGAGTGAAGCTTTCTTT.

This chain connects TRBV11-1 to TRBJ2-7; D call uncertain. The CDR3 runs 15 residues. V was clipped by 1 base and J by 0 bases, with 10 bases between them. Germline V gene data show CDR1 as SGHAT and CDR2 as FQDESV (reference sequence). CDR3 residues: CASSLGTASSYEQYF. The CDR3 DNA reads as TGTGCCAGCAGCTTAGGAACGGCTAGCTCCTACGAGCAGTACTTC.

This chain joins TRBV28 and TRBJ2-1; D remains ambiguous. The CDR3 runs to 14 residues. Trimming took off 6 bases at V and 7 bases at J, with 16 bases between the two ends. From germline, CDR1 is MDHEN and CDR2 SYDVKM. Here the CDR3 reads CASSDLTLWNEQFF. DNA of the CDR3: TGTGCCAGCAGCGATCTCACTTTGTGGAATGAGCAGTTCTTC.

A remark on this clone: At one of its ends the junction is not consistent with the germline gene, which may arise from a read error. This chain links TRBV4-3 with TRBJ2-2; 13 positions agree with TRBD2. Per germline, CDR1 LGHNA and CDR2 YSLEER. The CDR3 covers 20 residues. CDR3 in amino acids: CASSQDFTGLAGRNAGELFF. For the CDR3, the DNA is TGCGCCAGCAGCCAAGATTTCACGGGACTAGCGGGGAGGAACGCCGGGGAGCTGTTTTTT.